The next 7 T cell receptor beta chains were all read from a single sample in a study of T cells after yellow fever vaccination (dated by TCRdb to between 2018 and 2020). Preparation of the library involved 5' RACE. The sequencing machine was an Illumina NovaSeq 6000. The public reads were run again by TCRdb, first through fastp at Q25 and then through MiXCR, and only productive beta chains were kept. CDR3 protein duplicates are merged, each entry listing the most common genes and DNA. This sample lists about 320,000 distinct CDR3 sequences; approximately 12% were detected once. 3.2% of the sample is in the top ten clones. Taken with the paper, the label for treatment or condition translates to: live attenuated yellow fever vaccine strain. The source was CD4+ T cells sorted from PBMCs, collected 15 days after the yellow fever booster vaccination. Every receptor here comes from a man in his late teens or twenties who received the YFV17D yellow fever vaccine.

This clonotype came up a few times. The chain recombines TRBV7-9 with TRBJ2-7, with 12 positions matching TRBD1. CDR3 size: 14 residues. V shed 4 bases, J shed 12 bases, and the junction held 10 bases outside the gene matches. CDR1 and CDR2 from the germline V gene are SEHNR and FQNEAQ (reference sequence). CDR3 DNA sequence: TGTGCCAGCAGCTCGAGCCCGGGACAGGGGGCGGCGTACTTC. Residues: CASSSSPGQGAAYF.

The sample holds a few counts of this clonotype. The chain links TRBV9 to TRBJ2-1; D uncertain. This CDR3 has 13 residues. Between the trimmed V and J ends, which lost 0 bases and 5 bases, there was a span of 6 bases. Germline V lookup: CDR1 SGDLS, CDR2 YYNGEE. CDR3 sequence reads: CASSVGAHNEQFF. Here the CDR3 DNA reads TGTGCCAGCAGCGTAGGGGCCCACAATGAGCAGTTCTTC.

This chain links TRBV4-3 with TRBJ1-2; D possibly corresponds to TRBD1 (6 bases). CDR1 is LGHNA and CDR2 is YSLEER in the germline V gene. The CDR3 consists of 14 residues. Trimming stripped 0 bases from V and 4 bases from J, with 9 bases between. In nucleotides, the CDR3 is TGCGCCAGCAGCCAAGAACAGGGCAGCTATGGCTACACCTTC. It encodes CASSQEQGSYGYTF.

This clonotype was counted only a few times. The V gene is TRBV29-1, the J gene TRBJ1-5; D is possibly TRBD1 (5 bases). V was cut by 6 bases and J by 9 bases, with 15 bases left in between. Germline V gene data show CDR1 as SQVTM and CDR2 as ANQGSEA. There are 12 residues in the CDR3. The CDR3 spells CSVGDGEGPQHF. CDR3 nucleotide sequence: TGCAGCGTGGGGGACGGTGAGGGGCCCCAGCATTTT.

The V call is TRBV6-5, the J call TRBJ1-6; the D gene is possibly TRBD1 (6 bases). V was pared by 1 base and J by 11 bases, with 9 bases between. CDR3 length: 13 residues. Germline values: CDR1 MNHEY, CDR2 SVGAGI. The CDR3 loop is CASSYLQGAPLHF. The CDR3 DNA sequence: TGTGCCAGCAGTTACTTACAGGGAGCACCCCTCCACTTT.

The chain recombines TRBV6-2 or TRBV6-3 with TRBJ2-7; D remains ambiguous. The V end lost 8 bases, the J end lost 3 bases, and 11 bases lay between the germline ends. Per germline, CDR1 MNHEY and CDR2 SVGEGT. This CDR3 contains 12 residues. The chain's CDR3 is CASGQAFYEQYV. CDR3 bases: TGTGCCAGCGGTCAGGCGTTCTACGAGCAGTACGTC.

The chain joins TRBV2 to TRBJ2-7; D unresolved. Germline V gene lookup returns CDR1 SNHLY and CDR2 FYNNEI. The CDR3 covers 10 residues. V lost 6 bases and J lost 3, with 3 bases in between. CDR3 nucleotide sequence: TGTGCCAGCAGGAGCTACGAGCAGTACTTC. It translates to CASRSYEQYF.